Listed below are T cell receptor beta chains from one sample, sequenced in a study of PD-L1 blockade in urothelial cancer. Libraries were prepared by immunoSEQ multiplex PCR; TCRdb keeps only in-frame clonotypes and omits some of them. The sample carries tens of thousands of clones, 80% to 85% recorded once. The sample was PBMCs, taken around atezolizumab (anti-PD-L1) treatment. Receptors were obtained from a man aged 55 to 70 with urothelial cancer. Each CDR3 is given with its conserved first and last residue. Fields, in order: J gene, V gene, clone size, CDR3 protein. The size of a clone is reported for some rows only, either as once, few or many, or as a class for expanded clones.

J gene: TRBJ2-1
V gene: TRBV30
clone size: .
CDR3 protein: CAWSVLAGGPSEQFF

J gene: TRBJ2-1
V gene: TRBV7-2
clone size: .
CDR3 protein: CASSFPSGERHNEQFF

J gene: TRBJ2-1
V gene: TRBV5-6
clone size: .
CDR3 protein: CASSRPDRNNEQFF

J gene: TRBJ1-1
V gene: TRBV5-1
clone size: .
CDR3 protein: CASSLEAGTGGAGRTFF

J gene: TRBJ1-2
V gene: TRBV7-2
clone size: .
CDR3 protein: CASSFTGTVNYGYTF

J gene: TRBJ2-2
V gene: TRBV7-8
clone size: .
CDR3 protein: CASSLAGGPGELFF

J gene: TRBJ2-1
V gene: TRBV5-1
clone size: .
CDR3 protein: CASSFKGGEQFF

J gene: TRBJ2-7
V gene: TRBV5-6
clone size: .
CDR3 protein: CASSFTGGGLEQYF

J gene: TRBJ2-2
V gene: TRBV5-1
clone size: .
CDR3 protein: CASSSTPVAALNTGELFF

J gene: TRBJ2-3
V gene: TRBV4-1
clone size: .
CDR3 protein: CASSQVEGTSTDTQYF

J gene: TRBJ2-5
V gene: TRBV5-6
clone size: .
CDR3 protein: CASSPGLAGGTQYF

J gene: TRBJ2-7
V gene: TRBV13
clone size: .
CDR3 protein: CASIVRQGAGEQYF

J gene: TRBJ2-7
V gene: TRBV30
clone size: .
CDR3 protein: CAWSDSGRGNYEQYF

J gene: TRBJ2-1
V gene: TRBV7-9
clone size: few
CDR3 protein: CASSLDRGGEQFF

J gene: TRBJ2-2
V gene: TRBV5-4
clone size: .
CDR3 protein: CASSLGRASGTSWTGELFF

J gene: TRBJ2-5
V gene: TRBV6-4
clone size: .
CDR3 protein: CASKRQDHPWETQYF

J gene: TRBJ1-1
V gene: TRBV6-1
clone size: .
CDR3 protein: CASSDKQGMFTEAFF

J gene: TRBJ2-2
V gene: TRBV4-3
clone size: .
CDR3 protein: CASSQDGQGVTGELFF

J gene: TRBJ2-2
V gene: TRBV19
clone size: .
CDR3 protein: CASSSSGTGAGELFF

J gene: TRBJ2-3
V gene: TRBV9
clone size: .
CDR3 protein: CASSAQGTDTQYF

J gene: TRBJ1-3
V gene: TRBV5-1
clone size: .
CDR3 protein: CASSLAGGNTIYF

J gene: TRBJ2-7
V gene: TRBV30
clone size: .
CDR3 protein: CAWRLGTAYEQYF

J gene: TRBJ2-3
V gene: TRBV12-5
clone size: .
CDR3 protein: CASGMTRTTDTQYF

J gene: TRBJ1-2
V gene: TRBV7-9
clone size: .
CDR3 protein: CASSLATGGDNYGYTF

J gene: TRBJ2-1
V gene: TRBV4-1
clone size: .
CDR3 protein: CASSQVIGAGNEQFF

J gene: TRBJ1-2
V gene: TRBV25-1
clone size: few
CDR3 protein: CASSESLSRNPGDGYTF

J gene: TRBJ2-7
V gene: TRBV11-3
clone size: .
CDR3 protein: CASSRDRIHEQYF

J gene: TRBJ2-7
V gene: TRBV28
clone size: .
CDR3 protein: CASSSPGGPVYEQYF

J gene: TRBJ1-4
V gene: TRBV5-6
clone size: .
CDR3 protein: CASSRDSNNEKLFF

J gene: TRBJ2-1
V gene: TRBV4-1
clone size: .
CDR3 protein: CASSQFTGDLGNEQFF

J gene: TRBJ2-7
V gene: TRBV28
clone size: .
CDR3 protein: CASSTAGTGSDEQYF

J gene: TRBJ1-2
V gene: TRBV28
clone size: once
CDR3 protein: CASSLMGTVYGYTF

J gene: TRBJ2-7
V gene: TRBV4-2
clone size: .
CDR3 protein: CASSLGLTYEQYF

J gene: TRBJ2-7
V gene: TRBV7-6
clone size: .
CDR3 protein: CASSYTGEQYF

J gene: TRBJ2-5
V gene: TRBV6-5
clone size: .
CDR3 protein: CASSYRGLWETQYF

J gene: TRBJ2-2
V gene: TRBV9
clone size: .
CDR3 protein: CASSARDLRNTGELFF

J gene: TRBJ2-3
V gene: TRBV19
clone size: .
CDR3 protein: CASSTQGWSTDTQYF

J gene: TRBJ2-7
V gene: TRBV19
clone size: .
CDR3 protein: CASSATSGIEQYF

J gene: TRBJ2-1
V gene: TRBV10-3
clone size: .
CDR3 protein: CAITERENYNEQFF

J gene: TRBJ1-2
V gene: TRBV9
clone size: .
CDR3 protein: CASSDTGQARATGRYGYTF

J gene: TRBJ2-3
V gene: TRBV4-1
clone size: .
CDR3 protein: CASSQIGQGSLADTQYF

J gene: TRBJ2-7
V gene: TRBV2
clone size: .
CDR3 protein: CASSVTGGGEQYF

J gene: TRBJ2-1
V gene: TRBV2
clone size: .
CDR3 protein: CASLLVNEQFF

J gene: TRBJ1-5
V gene: TRBV6-1
clone size: .
CDR3 protein: CASSTGTQHQPQHF

J gene: TRBJ2-5
V gene: TRBV9
clone size: .
CDR3 protein: CASSTDTRRETQYF

J gene: TRBJ2-1
V gene: TRBV27
clone size: .
CDR3 protein: CASNIKTGPRYNEQFF

J gene: TRBJ2-3
V gene: TRBV6-5
clone size: .
CDR3 protein: CASSSGGGGPDTQYF

J gene: TRBJ1-5
V gene: TRBV4-3
clone size: .
CDR3 protein: CASSRNGQSNQPQHF

J gene: TRBJ2-7
V gene: TRBV6-5
clone size: .
CDR3 protein: CASSYSYGGGYEQYF